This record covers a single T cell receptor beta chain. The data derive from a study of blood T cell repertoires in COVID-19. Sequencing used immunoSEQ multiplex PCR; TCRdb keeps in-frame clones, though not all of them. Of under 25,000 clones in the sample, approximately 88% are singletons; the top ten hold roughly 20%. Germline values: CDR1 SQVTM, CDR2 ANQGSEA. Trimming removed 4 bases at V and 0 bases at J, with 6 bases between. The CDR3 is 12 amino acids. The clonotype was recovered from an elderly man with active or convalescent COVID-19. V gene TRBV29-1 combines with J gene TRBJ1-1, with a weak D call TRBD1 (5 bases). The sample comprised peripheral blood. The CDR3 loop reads CSVGQMNTEAFF. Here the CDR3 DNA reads TGCAGCGTTGGACAGATGAACACTGAAGCTTTCTTT.